The 28 T cell receptor beta chains in this list originate from one sample, sequenced in a study of response to subunit inactivated influenza vaccine. TCRdb redid the calling of the RT-PCR reads with MiXCR, one entry per CDR3 protein. Of under 550,000 distinct CDR3 sequences in the sample, 7.6% were seen once. The specimen was PBMCs from blood, collected less than 30 months after vaccination. Receptor source: a man aged 45 to 70 who received an inactivated influenza vaccine.

In its sample, this clonotype was seen many times. V usage is TRBV20-1 and J usage is TRBJ1-1; D is ambiguous. The germline CDR1 and CDR2 sequences are DFQATT and SNEGSKA (reference sequence). There are 14 residues in the CDR3. Trimming took off 2 bases at V and 0 bases at J, with 10 bases between the two ends. The DNA of the CDR3 is TGCAGTGCTAGACGCCAGCCATTGAACACTGAAGCTTTCTTT. As protein: CSARRQPLNTEAFF.

The chain has TRBV7-9 and TRBJ2-5; D gene unclear. Germline V gene sequence: CDR1 SEHNR, CDR2 FQNEAQ (reference sequence). V lost 1 base, J lost 11 bases, and 11 bases lay in between. The CDR3 runs to 12 residues. The CDR3 spells CASSLGTGMQYF. Written as DNA, the CDR3 is TGTGCCAGCAGCTTAGGCACGGGTATGCAGTACTTC. The full variable domain, its missing parts supplied by reference TRBV7-9 and TRBJ2-5, is DTGVSQNPRHKITKRGQNVTFRCDPISEHNRLYWYRQTLGQGPEFLTYFQNEAQLEKSRLLSDRFSAERPKGSFSTLEIQRTEQGDSAMYLCASSLGTGMQYFGPGTRLLVL.

In its sample, this clonotype was seen a few times. The CDR3 here is CASSQDPSRLYGYTF. For the CDR3, the DNA is TGTGCCAGCAGCCAAGACCCTAGTCGCCTCTATGGCTACACCTTC. V gene TRBV4-2 combines with J gene TRBJ1-2, with D unresolved. Trimming removed 0 bases at V and 4 bases at J, with 12 bases between. Germline CDR1 and CDR2: LGHNA and YNFKEQ. The CDR3 has 15 amino acids.

The rearrangement uses TRBV7-6 and TRBJ2-7; D not certain. The CDR3 is 14 amino acids. Germline V CDR1 and CDR2: SGHVS, FNYEAQ. Trimming stripped 1 base from V and 4 bases from J, with 11 bases between. CDR3 in amino acids: CASSLEAQTYEQYF. The CDR3 nucleotides read TGTGCCAGCAGCTTAGAGGCGCAGACGTACGAGCAGTACTTC. Together with reference TRBV7-6 and TRBJ2-7, the CDR3 gives the full variable domain: GAGVSQSPRYKVTKRGQDVALRCDPISGHVSLYWYRQALGQGPEFLTYFNYEAQQDKSGLPNDRFSAERPEGSISTLTIQRTEQRDSAMYRCASSLEAQTYEQYFGPGTRLTVT.

This clonotype was detected only a few times. The CDR3 region has the DNA TGCAGTGCTAAAGATGCCACTAGGACGGGCCATGAGCAGTTCTTC. This encodes CSAKDATRTGHEQFF. V is TRBV20-1 and J is TRBJ2-1, with a possible D match to TRBD2 (5 bases). Between the trimmed V and J ends, which lost 4 bases and 8 bases, there was a span of 21 bases. Germline V gene data show CDR1 as DFQATT and CDR2 as SNEGSKA (reference sequence). This CDR3 is 15 amino acids long.

This clonotype was recorded at least ten times. The chain uses TRBV20-1 and TRBJ2-7; tentatively, D is TRBD1 or TRBD2 (6 bases each). Germline CDR1 DFQATT, CDR2 SNEGSKA (reference sequence). Trimming cost V 4 bases and J 1 base, with 11 bases left between them. This CDR3 has 13 amino acids. Here the CDR3 DNA reads TGCAGTGCTATAACAGGGACTTCCTACGAGCAGTACTTC. It translates to CSAITGTSYEQYF.

The rearrangement links TRBV30 to TRBJ1-6; a possible D gene is TRBD1 (5 bases). CDR1 and CDR2 (germline): GTSNPN, SVGIG (reference sequence). The CDR3 is 14 residues long. V lost 2 bases and J lost 10, with 15 bases in between. The CDR3 reads CAWSQGPATSPLHF. DNA for the CDR3: TGTGCCTGGAGTCAGGGTCCGGCGACATCACCCCTCCACTTT.

This clonotype was detected a few times. The rearrangement uses TRBV11-2 and TRBJ1-1; 8 nucleotides match TRBD1. The germline gives CDR1 SGHAT, CDR2 FQNNGV. The CDR3 is 15 residues long. The V and J ends lost 6 bases and 4 bases, in that order; junction bases with no gene match: 10. The chain's CDR3 is CASSQGNRGGTEAFF. CDR3 nucleotide sequence: TGTGCCAGCAGTCAAGGGAACAGGGGGGGCACTGAAGCTTTCTTT.

This clonotype was seen a few times. The rearrangement links TRBV4-3 to TRBJ1-2; D remains unclear. Germline CDR1 reads LGHNA; CDR2 reads YSLEER. The CDR3 totals 15 residues. V was pared by 1 base and J by 4 bases, with 13 bases between. The CDR3 coding sequence is TGCGCCAGCAGCCAAGGTTCCGGGGTTGGCTATGGCTACACCTTC. Residues: CASSQGSGVGYGYTF.

This clonotype was seen at least ten times. V usage is TRBV20-1 and J usage is TRBJ2-7; D possibly matches TRBD1 or TRBD2 (5 bases each). CDR1 is DFQATT and CDR2 is SNEGSKA in the germline V gene (reference sequence). The CDR3 contains 14 residues. V shed 5 bases and J shed 5 bases, with 19 bases lying between them. CDR3 nucleotide sequence: TGCAGTGCTCGCCCCCGGGGCAGAATCCACGAGCAGTACTTC. Protein product: CSARPRGRIHEQYF.

This clonotype occurred a few times. This chain uses TRBV5-1 with TRBJ2-7; unclear D gene. The germline V gene has CDR1 SGHRS and CDR2 YFSETQ. The CDR3 consists of 14 residues. V was clipped by 2 bases and J by 5 bases, with 14 bases between them. Here the CDR3 DNA reads TGCGCCAGCAGCTTACGGGTCGCGGCCCACGAGCAGTACTTC. Its translation is CASSLRVAAHEQYF.

The rearrangement uses TRBV2 and TRBJ2-1, with D possibly being TRBD1 (6 bases). Trimming removed 6 bases from V and 4 bases from J, with 16 bases in between. The CDR3 extends over 15 amino acids. Germline lookup yields CDR1 SNHLY and CDR2 FYNNEI. The CDR3 nucleotides are TGTGCCAGCAGCGCCAACAGGGTACAGTACAATGAGCAGTTCTTC. It translates to CASSANRVQYNEQFF.

The chain combines TRBV10-3 with TRBJ2-3; D is ambiguous. V lost 10 bases, J lost 2 bases, and 13 bases lay in between. Germline CDR1 ENHRY, CDR2 SYGVKD. The CDR3 has 13 residues. The CDR3 nucleotides are TGTGCCACCCTTGGCCAGTACACAGATACGCAGTATTTT. The encoded protein is CATLGQYTDTQYF.

This clonotype has a handful of counts. One end of the junction fails to match germline, which may point to a read error. The chain employs TRBV6-1 and TRBJ2-1, with D perhaps matching TRBD2 (5 bases). The germline V gene encodes CDR1 MNHNS and CDR2 SASEGT. The CDR3 is 15 amino acids. As DNA, the CDR3 is TGTGCCAGCAGCGAAGGCCGGGATTTGTACAATGAGCAGTTCTTC. The encoded protein is CASSEGRDLYNEQFF.

This chain uses TRBV4-3 with TRBJ2-1; D possibly corresponds to TRBD1 (5 bases). Germline CDR1 is LGHNA and CDR2 is YSLEER. The CDR3 consists of 15 residues. The V and J ends lost 1 base and 3 bases respectively, with 10 bases between them. CDR3 sequence reads: CASSQGETVYNEQFF. The CDR3 DNA follows: TGCGCCAGCAGCCAAGGTGAGACAGTCTACAATGAGCAGTTCTTC.

The chain has TRBV7-2 and TRBJ2-2; the D gene is possibly TRBD2 (5 bases). Germline CDR1 SGHTA, CDR2 FQGNSA. CDR3 size: 14 residues. V lost 9 bases and J lost 0, with 11 bases in between. The CDR3: CARRGPSNTGELFF. The CDR3 coding sequence is TGTGCCAGACGAGGGCCTTCGAACACCGGGGAGCTGTTTTTT.

The gene calls are TRBV29-1 and TRBJ2-7, with TRBD2 identical over 7 bases. CDR3 length: 12 residues. The V and J ends lost 5 bases and 3 bases, in that order; junction bases with no gene match: 4. The germline gives CDR1 SQVTM, CDR2 ANQGSEA. CDR3 in amino acids: CSVQGDYYEQYF. The CDR3 DNA sequence: TGCAGCGTTCAAGGGGACTACTACGAGCAGTACTTC.

At least ten counts were recorded for this clonotype. The chain uses TRBV29-1 and TRBJ2-7, with D perhaps matching TRBD1 (6 bases). In germline, CDR1 is SQVTM, CDR2 ANQGSEA. V lost 6 bases, J lost 4 bases, and 19 bases lay in between. The CDR3 length is 14 residues. CDR3 sequence (DNA): TGCAGCGTAAAACCGGGACACCAGGGATACGAGCAGTACTTC. Protein: CSVKPGHQGYEQYF.

In its sample, this clonotype was seen a few times. The chain recombines TRBV4-3 with TRBJ1-1; D is undetermined. The ends were cut back, 0 bases at V and 7 bases at J, with 18 bases in the middle. The length of the CDR3 is 16 residues. Per the germline V gene, CDR1 is LGHNA and CDR2 is YSLEER. The CDR3 loop is CASSQEASRGSNEAFF. In DNA, the CDR3 is TGCGCCAGCAGCCAAGAGGCGTCGCGAGGGTCGAATGAAGCTTTCTTT.

The CDR3: CASSLRVYQGGEKLFF. The DNA for the CDR3 is TGTGCCAGCAGCTTACGAGTGTACCAGGGAGGTGAAAAACTGTTTTTT. The chain couples TRBV7-2 to TRBJ1-4, with a weak D call TRBD1 (5 bases). Germline V lookup: CDR1 SGHTA, CDR2 FQGNSA. This CDR3 contains 16 residues. With 2 bases removed from V and 7 bases from J, the gap between germline ends came to 17 bases.

The chain combines TRBV18 with TRBJ1-1, with no clear D. The CDR3 spans 13 residues. V lost 8 bases and J 0 bases, leaving 10 bases between the germline ends. CDR1 and CDR2 from the germline V gene are KGHSH and LQKENI. The CDR3 bases are TGTGCCAGCAAAACACGGTTGAACACTGAAGCTTTCTTT. Its translation: CASKTRLNTEAFF. Filled out from reference TRBV18 and TRBJ1-1, the complete variable domain reads NAGVMQNPRHLVRRRGQEARLRCSPMKGHSHVYWYRQLPEEGLKFMVYLQKENIIDESGMPKERFSAEFPKEGPSILRIQQVVRGDSAAYFCASKTRLNTEAFFGQGTRLTVV.

This clonotype was counted a few times. The V and J genes are TRBV4-2 and TRBJ2-3; D not certain. V was trimmed by 3 bases and J by 6 bases, leaving 13 bases between them. CDR3 length: 14 residues. In germline, CDR1 is LGHNA, CDR2 YNFKEQ. The CDR3 spells CASSQEYTADTQYF. For the CDR3, the DNA is TGTGCCAGCAGCCAGGAATACACGGCCGATACGCAGTATTTT.

This clonotype was recorded many times. V gene TRBV2 combines with J gene TRBJ1-5; D call uncertain. Trimming removed 2 bases at V and 6 bases at J, with 14 bases between. Germline V gives CDR1 SNHLY, CDR2 FYNNEI. This CDR3 region has 15 residues. The CDR3 spells CASSESGQGSQPQHF. The CDR3 DNA sequence: TGTGCCAGCAGTGAATCAGGTCAAGGGAGTCAGCCCCAGCATTTT.

The rearrangement links TRBV5-1 to TRBJ2-7; possibly TRBD2 for D (5 bases). V lost 0 bases to trimming and J lost 2 bases, with 12 bases between them. Germline-derived CDR1 and CDR2 are SGHRS and YFSETQ. The CDR3 contains 15 residues. The CDR3 protein is CASSLGRGIAYEQYF. The CDR3 region has the DNA TGCGCCAGCAGCTTGGGTCGGGGAATAGCCTACGAGCAGTACTTC.

This clonotype was seen only a few times. The rearrangement links TRBV4-2 to TRBJ2-7; TRBD2 agrees at 14 bases. The length of the CDR3 is 16 residues. Trimming at V came to 3 bases and at J to 2 bases, leaving 3 bases not matched to a gene. Per the germline V gene, CDR1 is LGHNA and CDR2 is YNFKEQ. CDR3 in amino acids: CASSQTSGGAPYEQYF. The CDR3 nucleotides read TGTGCCAGCAGCCAGACTAGCGGGGGGGCCCCCTACGAGCAGTACTTC.

This clonotype has more than one count but fewer than ten. The rearrangement uses TRBV20-1 and TRBJ2-7; D tentatively reads TRBD1 or TRBD2 (5 bases each). The CDR3 sequence is 13 residues long. Germline assignment: CDR1 DFQATT and CDR2 SNEGSKA (reference sequence). Trimming pared 3 bases from V and 0 bases from J, leaving 9 bases between. Here the CDR3 reads CSARAGGSYEQYF. CDR3 nucleotides: TGCAGTGCTAGGGCTGGGGGCTCCTACGAGCAGTACTTC.

This clonotype was picked up a small number of times. The J gene is TRBJ1-1, the V gene TRBV6-2 or TRBV6-3; D is perhaps TRBD1 (5 bases). CDR3 length: 16 amino acids. Trimming stripped 2 bases from V and 1 base from J, with 14 bases between. Germline V lookup: CDR1 MNHEY, CDR2 SVGEGT. The CDR3 spells CASSYGEGRKNTEAFF. In DNA form, the CDR3 reads TGTGCCAGCAGTTACGGAGAGGGGAGGAAGAACACTGAAGCTTTCTTT.

V and J are TRBV4-3 and TRBJ2-5; unclear D gene. The germline V gene has CDR1 LGHNA and CDR2 YSLEER. Trimming shortened V by 3 bases and J by 7 bases, and 15 bases separated the two germline ends. CDR3 length equals 14 residues. CDR3 protein: CASSQETRTGTQYF. For the CDR3, the DNA is TGCGCCAGCAGCCAGGAGACCCGGACGGGGACCCAGTACTTC.